The 8 T cell receptor beta chains below all came from one sample that was sequenced in a study of cytomegalovirus exposure and HLA in healthy donors. This PCR relied on a set of 60 Vbeta primers and 13 Jbeta primers. TCRdb keeps only in-frame clones here, not all; method: immunoSEQ multiplex PCR. The sample lists approximately 100,000 clones; around 80% were seen once. Input material: PBMCs. These receptors were taken from a man aged 18 to 29 in good health and CMV-seronegative.

The genes are TRBV10-3 and TRBJ1-1; the D gene is possibly TRBD1 (6 bases). The germline CDR1 and CDR2 sequences are ENHRY and SYGVKD. The ends were cut back, 3 bases at V and 1 base at J, with 12 bases in the middle. The CDR3 is 15 residues long. CDR3 sequence: CAISDRGAKNTEAFF. CDR3 nucleotide sequence: TGTGCCATCAGTGATCGGGGGGCGAAGAACACTGAAGCTTTCTTT.

The chain joins TRBV20-1 to TRBJ1-2, with D possibly being TRBD1 (6 bases). The CDR3 sequence is 11 residues long. Germline CDR1 reads DFQATT; CDR2 reads SNEGSKA (reference sequence). Trimming pared 5 bases from V and 6 bases from J, leaving 10 bases between. The CDR3 loop reads CSAPDRNGYTF. Written as DNA, the CDR3 is TGCAGTGCTCCAGACAGGAATGGCTACACCTTC.

CDR3 loop: CASSVGAGGWIADTQYF. CDR3 coding DNA: TGTGCCAGCAGCGTTGGGGCGGGGGGGTGGATCGCAGATACGCAGTATTTT. The V call is TRBV9, the J call TRBJ2-3; the match to TRBD2 covers 9 bases. Unmatched junction bases numbered 11, after V lost 2 bases and J lost 4 bases. CDR1 SGDLS and CDR2 YYNGEE come from the germline V gene. CDR3 length: 17 residues.

The genes are TRBV11-2 and TRBJ1-4; 7 bases agree with TRBD1. The germline V gene encodes CDR1 SGHAT and CDR2 FQNNGV. The CDR3 is made up of 15 amino acids. V lost 5 bases, J lost 4 bases, and 7 bases stayed unmatched. CDR3 nucleotides: TGTGCCAGCAGCAGAGTAGGGACAGTTAATGAAAAACTGTTTTTT. Translated, it gives CASSRVGTVNEKLFF.

CDR3 nucleotides: TGCGCCAGCAGCTCGGGACAGGGCTCTATTGGGGGCTACACCTTC. Encoded protein: CASSSGQGSIGGYTF. This chain uses TRBV5-1 with TRBJ1-2; 9 bases are a match to TRBD1. Germline CDR1 and CDR2: SGHRS and YFSETQ. The CDR3 is 15 residues long. Trimming at V came to 3 bases and at J to 8 bases, leaving 11 bases not matched to a gene.

The J gene is TRBJ1-1, the V gene TRBV5-5; D uncertain. The CDR3 has 12 residues. Germline-derived CDR1 and CDR2 are SGHKS and YYEKEE (reference sequence). Trimming removed 1 base at V and 3 bases at J, with 4 bases between. This CDR3 reads CASSLTDTEAFF. The CDR3 DNA sequence: TGTGCCAGCAGCTTGACAGACACTGAAGCTTTCTTT.

The chain carries TRBV27 and TRBJ1-3; TRBD1 matches 7 bases. CDR1 is MNHEY and CDR2 is SMNVEV in the germline V gene (reference sequence). V shed 11 bases, J shed 0 bases, and the junction held 7 bases outside the gene matches. The CDR3 covers 14 residues. CDR3 bases: TGTGCCGTGGCGACAGGGCCCTCTGGAAACACCATATATTTT. It translates to CAVATGPSGNTIYF.

V and J are TRBV5-4 and TRBJ1-2; D is possibly TRBD1 (6 bases). Trimming took 6 bases from V and 5 from J, leaving 14 bases between them. The germline gives CDR1 SGHNT, CDR2 YYREEE (reference sequence). The CDR3 sequence is 13 residues long. The CDR3 nucleotides are TGTGCCAGCACCCACAGGGCGAATTATGGCTACACCTTC. This sequence encodes CASTHRANYGYTF. The full variable domain, rest sourced from reference TRBV5-4 and TRBJ1-2, is ETGVTQSPTHLIKTRGQQVTLRCSSQSGHNTVSWYQQALGQGPQFIFQYYREEENGRGNFPPRFSGLQFPNYSSELNVNALELDDSALYLCASTHRANYGYTFGSGTRLTVV.